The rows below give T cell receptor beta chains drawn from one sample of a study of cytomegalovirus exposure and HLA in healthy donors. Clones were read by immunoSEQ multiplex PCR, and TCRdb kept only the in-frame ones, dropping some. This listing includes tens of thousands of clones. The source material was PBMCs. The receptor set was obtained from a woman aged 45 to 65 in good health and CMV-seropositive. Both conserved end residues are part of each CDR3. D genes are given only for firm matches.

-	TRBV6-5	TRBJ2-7	TGTGCCTTAGGGGGATCCTCCCGATCCTACGAGCAGTACTTC	CALGGSSRSYEQYF
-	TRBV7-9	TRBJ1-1	TGTGCCAGCAGCGTACATGCGGGGAGGACTAGGAACACTGAAGCTTTCTTT	CASSVHAGRTRNTEAFF
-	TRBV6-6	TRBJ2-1	TGTGCCAGCAGTTACGGGCAGGATGTGGATGAGCAGTTCTTC	CASSYGQDVDEQFF
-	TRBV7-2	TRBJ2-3	TGTGCCAGCAGCCCCCAGGTGGGGACTAGCACAGATACGCAGTATTTT	CASSPQVGTSTDTQYF
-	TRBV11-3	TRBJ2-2	TGTGCCAGCAGCTCACTAGCCTACACCGGGGAGCTGTTTTTT	CASSSLAYTGELFF
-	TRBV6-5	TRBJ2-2	TGTGCCAGCAGTTACTTGGGGCTCGACACCGGGGAGCTGTTTTTT	CASSYLGLDTGELFF
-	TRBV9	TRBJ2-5	TGTGCCAGCAGCGTAGGAATATTGGCTAGTCAAGAGACCCAGTACTTC	CASSVGILASQETQYF
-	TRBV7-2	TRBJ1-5	TGTGCCAGCAGCTTTGCCGGCAGGGAACAGCCCCAGCATTTT	CASSFAGREQPQHF
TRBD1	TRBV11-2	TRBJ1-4	TGTGCCAGCAGCTTAGAGGGCAGGGGGCTTACTAATGAAAAACTGTTTTTT	CASSLEGRGLTNEKLFF
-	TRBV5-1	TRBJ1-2	TGCGCCAGCAGCTTGTTAGGGGAGGTGGACTATGGCTACACCTTC	CASSLLGEVDYGYTF
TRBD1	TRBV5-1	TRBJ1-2	TGCGCCAGCAGCTTCTCCGGGACAGGGTCAGGAGGCTACACCTTC	CASSFSGTGSGGYTF
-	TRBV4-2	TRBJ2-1	TGTGCCAGCAGCCAAGGCAGGGGAAATAACAATGAGCAGTTCTTC	CASSQGRGNNNEQFF
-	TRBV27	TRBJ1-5	TGTGCCAGCAATTACAGGGCTAGCAATCAGCCCCAGCATTTT	CASNYRASNQPQHF
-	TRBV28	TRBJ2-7	TGTGCCAGCAGTTTCAGCGGGACACCCGCCACGGAGCAGTACTTC	CASSFSGTPATEQYF
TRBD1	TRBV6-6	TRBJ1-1	TGTGCCAGCAGTTACTCGGGACAGGGTACCGCTGAAGCTTTCTTT	CASSYSGQGTAEAFF
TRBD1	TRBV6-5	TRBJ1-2	TGTGCCAGCAGTTACGGCTCCAGGGGGGACTATGGCTACACCTTC	CASSYGSRGDYGYTF
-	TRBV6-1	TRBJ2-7	TGTGCCAGCAGTGAACGGGGACTGGAAACGTGGAACGAGCAGTACTTC	CASSERGLETWNEQYF
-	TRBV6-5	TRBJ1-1	TGTGCCAGCAGTTACTCGATCAGTACTGAAGCTTTCTTT	CASSYSISTEAFF
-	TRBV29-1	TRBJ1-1	TGCAGCGTTGGTCCGGGAACTGAAGCTTTCTTT	CSVGPGTEAFF
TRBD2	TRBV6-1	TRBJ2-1	TGTGCCAGCAGTGATCTAGCGGGTGTGGGCTACAATGAGCAGTTCTTC	CASSDLAGVGYNEQFF
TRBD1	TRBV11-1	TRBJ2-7	TGTGCCAGCAGCTTAGCTGAATCCGGGACAGGGAAGAAGCAGTACTTC	CASSLAESGTGKKQYF
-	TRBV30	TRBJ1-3	TGTGCCTGGACATTCCACTCTGGAAACACCATATATTTT	CAWTFHSGNTIYF
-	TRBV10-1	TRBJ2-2	TGCGCCAGTCCGCCACAGGGAGCCTTCACCGGGGAGCTGTTTTTT	CASPPQGAFTGELFF
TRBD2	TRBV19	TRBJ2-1	TGTGCCAGTATGAGAGGGGGACTAGCGGTCTACAATGAGCAGTTCTTC	CASMRGGLAVYNEQFF
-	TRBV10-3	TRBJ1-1	TGTGCCATCAGTGAGCATAGAGAGGGCATGAACACTGAAGCTTTCTTT	CAISEHREGMNTEAFF
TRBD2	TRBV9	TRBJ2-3	TGTGCCAGCAGCGTGATCGGGGGGGGCACAGATACGCAGTATTTT	CASSVIGGGTDTQYF
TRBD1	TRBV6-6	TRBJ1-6	TGTGCCAGCAGCGACCAACAGGGGGGTAATTCACCCCTCCACTTT	CASSDQQGGNSPLHF
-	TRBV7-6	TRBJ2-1	TGTGCCAGCAGCCCTCTCGGAGGGTCCGGCCCCTACAATGAGCAGTTCTTC	CASSPLGGSGPYNEQFF
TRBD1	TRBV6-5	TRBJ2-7	TGTGCCAGCACCCAGAGGGGGGACAGGGTCGAGCAGTACTTC	CASTQRGDRVEQYF
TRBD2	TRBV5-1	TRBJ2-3	TGCGCCAGCAGCTTAGGGAGGGGCACAGATACGCAGTATTTT	CASSLGRGTDTQYF
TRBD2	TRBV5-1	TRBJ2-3	TGCGCCAGCAGCTTGGCCCTAGCGGGGCAAGGAGATACGCAGTATTTT	CASSLALAGQGDTQYF
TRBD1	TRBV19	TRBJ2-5	TGTGCCAGTAGTACGGAACAGGGGATTTCGGAGACCCAGTACTTC	CASSTEQGISETQYF
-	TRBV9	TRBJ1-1	TGTGCCAGCAGCGTAATAACAGGATGGACTGAAGCTTTCTTT	CASSVITGWTEAFF
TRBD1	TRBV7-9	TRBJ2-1	TGTGCCAGCAGCTCCCGACGACAGGGCACATACAATGAGCAGTTCTTC	CASSSRRQGTYNEQFF
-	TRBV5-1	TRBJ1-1	TGCGCCAGCAGCTTAACGGGGAACACTGAAGCTTTCTTT	CASSLTGNTEAFF
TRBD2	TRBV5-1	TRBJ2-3	TGCGCCAGCAGTTACCGACTTGGGGGGGATGGCACAGATACGCAGTATTTT	CASSYRLGGDGTDTQYF
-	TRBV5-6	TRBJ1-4	TGTGCCAGCAGCTTGGACCCCGACAGGTTCGTAGATGAAAAACTGTTTTTT	CASSLDPDRFVDEKLFF
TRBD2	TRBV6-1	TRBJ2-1	TGTGCCAGCAGTGTCGGGGGGACGTCTTACAATGAGCAGTTCTTC	CASSVGGTSYNEQFF
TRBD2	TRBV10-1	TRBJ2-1	TGCGCCAGCAGTGAGGGTGGCGGGAGCGCGAATGAGCAGTTCTTC	CASSEGGGSANEQFF
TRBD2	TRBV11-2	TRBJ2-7	TGTGCCAGCAGCTTAGTCGGGGGTGTGCTAGCGGGAGTCCGCTACGAGCAGTACTTC	CASSLVGGVLAGVRYEQYF
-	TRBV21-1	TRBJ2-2	TGTGCCAGCAGCAAAGGGACTCCGGGACTAGCGGGATATCTCGGGGAGCTGTTTTTT	CASSKGTPGLAGYLGELFF
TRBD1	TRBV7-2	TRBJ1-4	TGTGCCAGCAGCCCCTCCCAGGGACAGGGGGCATCTAATGAAAAACTGTTTTTT	CASSPSQGQGASNEKLFF
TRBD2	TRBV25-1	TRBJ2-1	TGTGCCAGCAGTGAAAGCGGGGGAGGAAATGAGCAGTTCTTC	CASSESGGGNEQFF
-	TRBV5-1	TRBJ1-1	TGCGCCAGCAGCTTGAATGGTCGCGGGTTGAACACTGAAGCTTTCTTT	CASSLNGRGLNTEAFF
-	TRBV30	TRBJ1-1	TGTGCCTGGAGTGTACAGGGAACTGAAGCTTTCTTT	CAWSVQGTEAFF